The 32 T cell receptor beta chains given below trace back to one sample, sequenced in a study of Ad26.COV2.S vaccination and SARS-CoV-2 variants. Profiled with immunoSEQ multiplex PCR; TCRdb holds only in-frame clones, not every one. The repertoire consists of around 310,000 clones, with under 90% occurring once and the leading ten covering 5.5%. The treatment denotes: roughly 20 received Ad26.COV2.S at low or high dose, single or two shots; 5 received placebo; per-sample allocation not given. Material that was analyzed had been drawn on day 63 after the first vaccine or placebo injection. Sequencing was performed on peripheral blood, taken in a trial of Ad26.COV2.S vaccine versus placebo. The receptors stem from a person aged 18-65 years who received the Ad26.COV2.S COVID-19 vaccine or a placebo.

The V and J genes are TRBV5-6 and TRBJ2-2; 8 nucleotides align to TRBD2. Trimming took 5 bases from V and 1 from J; bases not matched to a gene: 4. The CDR3 is made up of 15 amino acids. Germline CDR1 and CDR2: SGHDT and YYEEEE. CDR3: CASSFTSGNTGELFF. CDR3 DNA sequence: TGTGCCAGCAGTTTTACTAGCGGGAACACCGGGGAGCTGTTTTTT. Together with reference TRBV5-6 and TRBJ2-2, the CDR3 gives the full variable domain: DAGVTQSPTHLIKTRGQQVTLRCSPKSGHDTVSWYQQALGQGPQFIFQYYEEEERQRGNFPDRFSGHQFPNYSSELNVNALLLGDSALYLCASSFTSGNTGELFFGEGSRLTVL.

CDR3 region: CASSSLGDSRRELFF. The CDR3 bases are TGTGCCAGCAGCTCGTTGGGGGACTCCCGGAGGGAGCTGTTTTTT. The J gene is TRBJ2-2, the V gene TRBV13, with a tentative D call TRBD2 (6 bases). V was shortened by 4 bases and J by 9 bases, with 18 bases between the two germline ends. Germline CDR1 reads PRHDT; CDR2 reads FYEKMQ (reference sequence). The CDR3 runs 15 residues.

The V call is TRBV25-1, the J call TRBJ2-1; the match to TRBD1 covers 8 bases. This CDR3 has 15 amino acids. Germline V gene data show CDR1 as MGHDK and CDR2 as SYGVNS. The V segment lost 4 bases and the J segment 3 bases; nucleotides outside the gene matches: 5. The CDR3 spells CASSVRTGLYNEQFF. DNA for the CDR3: TGTGCCAGCAGTGTTCGGACAGGGCTCTACAATGAGCAGTTCTTC.

There are a few counts of this clone. The rearrangement joins TRBV4-3 to TRBJ1-1, with TRBD1 identical over 12 bases. The J segment lost 6 bases and the V segment lost 0 bases, leaving 2 bases of the junction unmatched. Per the germline V gene, CDR1 is LGHNA and CDR2 is YSLEER. The CDR3 extends over 15 amino acids. The CDR3 nucleotides are TGCGCCAGCAGCCAAGAGGGACAGGGGGCATCTGAAGCTTTCTTT. Translation: CASSQEGQGASEAFF.

The chain recombines TRBV9 with TRBJ1-4; TRBD1 aligns across 7 bases. This CDR3 has 15 amino acids. The germline CDR1 and CDR2 sequences are SGDLS and YYNGEE. J gave up 4 bases and V 3 bases, and 6 bases lay outside the gene matches. CDR3 coding DNA: TGTGCCAGCAGCGGGGGACAGCACTTTAATGAAAAACTGTTTTTT. This codes for CASSGGQHFNEKLFF. Complete variable domain (other parts from reference TRBV9 and TRBJ1-4): DSGVTQTPKHLITATGQRVTLRCSPRSGDLSVYWYQQSLDQGLQFLIQYYNGEERAKGNILERFSAQQFPDLHSELNLSSLELGDSALYFCASSGGQHFNEKLFFGSGTQLSVL.

The rearrangement links TRBV13 to TRBJ2-2, with 8 bases identical to TRBD1. The CDR3 has 13 amino acids. V dropped 6 bases and J dropped 5; count of bases not matched to a gene: 2. The germline V gene has CDR1 PRHDT and CDR2 FYEKMQ (reference sequence). The CDR3 spells CASRGQVTGELFF. CDR3 nucleotide sequence: TGTGCCAGCAGGGGACAGGTAACCGGGGAGCTGTTTTTT.

This chain links TRBV11-2 with TRBJ1-1, with D perhaps matching TRBD1 (6 bases). Germline V gene data show CDR1 as SGHAT and CDR2 as FQNNGV. V was clipped by 6 bases and J by 5 bases, with 19 bases between them. The CDR3 covers 15 residues. The CDR3, as DNA: TGTGCCAGCAGACCGGGGGCTAGGTGGAGGACTGAAGCTTTCTTT. Protein: CASRPGARWRTEAFF.

The chain couples TRBV6-5 to TRBJ2-1; 8 nucleotides agree with TRBD2. CDR1 is MNHEY and CDR2 is SVGAGI in the germline V gene. The CDR3 loop spans 15 amino acids. V shed 5 bases and J 2 bases; nucleotides not matched to a gene: 5. CDR3 nucleotide sequence: TGTGCCAGCAGTCCGGGACTAGGCACCTACAATGAGCAGTTCTTC. This encodes CASSPGLGTYNEQFF.

The V and J genes are TRBV2 and TRBJ2-7, with 7 positions matching TRBD2. This CDR3 is 14 amino acids long. The V gene's germline CDR1 is SNHLY and CDR2 FYNNEI. The ends lost 5 bases at V and 6 bases at J; junction bases unmatched: 10. CDR3 DNA: TGTGCCAGCAGTCTGAGACTAGCACAGACCGAGCAGTACGTC. Translating it yields CASSLRLAQTEQYV.

The chain's CDR3 is CASSPQERSGAGAFF. As DNA, the CDR3 is TGTGCCAGCTCACCACAAGAAAGGAGCGGGGCGGGAGCTTTCTTT. The chain is built from TRBV18 and TRBJ1-1; possibly TRBD1 for D (5 bases). CDR1 KGHSH and CDR2 LQKENI come from the germline V gene. The CDR3 runs 15 residues. V gave up 1 base and J gave up 10 bases, with 19 bases separating them.

This clone was observed once. The CDR3 is CATRGQGYAEAFF. As DNA, the CDR3 is TGTGCCACCCGGGGACAGGGTTACGCTGAAGCTTTCTTT. The chain has TRBV2 and TRBJ1-1, with 9 bases that match TRBD1. J was trimmed by 6 bases and V by 10 bases; bases with no gene match: 9. Germline V gene sequence: CDR1 SNHLY, CDR2 FYNNEI. This CDR3 region has 13 residues.

Concerning this clone: Other nucleotide sequences in the sample specify the same CDR3. The V gene is TRBV14, the J gene TRBJ2-5; D gene uncertain. CDR1 is SGHDN and CDR2 is FVKESK in the germline V gene. Trimming shortened V by 1 base and J by 4 bases, and 4 bases separated the two germline ends. The length of the CDR3 is 12 residues. The CDR3 reads CASSQVGETQYF. In nucleotides, the CDR3 is TGTGCCAGCAGCCAAGTAGGAGAGACCCAGTACTTC.

The chain carries TRBV3-1 (or the pseudogene TRBV3-2) and TRBJ1-1; weak D call: TRBD1 (6 bases). The CDR3 is 17 amino acids. Germline CDR1 and CDR2: LGHDT and YNNKEL (reference sequence). V lost 5 bases to trimming and J lost 0 bases, with 19 bases between them. CDR3: CASSSVAGTKMNTEAFF. Written as DNA, the CDR3 is TGTGCCAGCAGCTCCGTGGCCGGGACAAAAATGAACACTGAAGCTTTCTTT.

J is TRBJ1-6 and V is TRBV5-5; 7 bases are shared with TRBD1. Germline trimming cut 3 bases from V and 9 bases from J; bases unmatched to any gene: 9. Germline V gene sequence: CDR1 SGHKS, CDR2 YYEKEE (reference sequence). The CDR3 consists of 15 residues. The CDR3 here is CASSSGQELGSPLHF. DNA of the CDR3: TGTGCCAGCAGCTCTGGACAGGAGTTGGGTTCACCCCTCCACTTT.

This chain links TRBV2 with TRBJ2-1, with no clear D. CDR3 length: 11 residues. V dropped 2 bases and J dropped 10 bases, with 6 bases sitting between them. CDR1 and CDR2 (germline): SNHLY, FYNNEI. The CDR3 DNA sequence: TGTGCCAGCAGTGAATATTACGAGCAGTTCTTC. Translating it yields CASSEYYEQFF.

The rearrangement joins TRBV19 to TRBJ1-2, with 8 bases lining up with TRBD1. V lost 4 bases and J lost 8; bases outside the gene matches: 12. The CDR3 has 15 amino acids. Germline CDR1 reads LNHDA; CDR2 reads SQIVND (reference sequence). CDR3 region: CASSTRDRFAGGYTF. The CDR3 coding sequence is TGTGCCAGTAGTACCCGGGACAGGTTCGCGGGGGGCTACACCTTC.

The rearrangement joins TRBV2 to TRBJ1-1, with 9 bases aligning to TRBD1. CDR3 size: 16 residues. Looked up from germline, CDR1 is SNHLY and CDR2 is FYNNEI. The ends lost 4 bases at V and 5 bases at J; junction bases unmatched: 11. The CDR3 protein is CASSGGTGFGGTEAFF. CDR3 coding DNA: TGTGCCAGCAGTGGGGGGACAGGGTTTGGAGGGACTGAAGCTTTCTTT.

The chain is built from TRBV14 and TRBJ2-3, with D tentatively TRBD2 (6 bases). CDR3 size: 15 residues. CDR1 SGHDN and CDR2 FVKESK come from the germline V gene. The V and J ends lost 0 bases and 5 bases respectively, with 12 bases between them. DNA for the CDR3: TGTGCCAGCAGCCAAGACGGGGGAGTGGGAGATACGCAGTATTTT. Its translation is CASSQDGGVGDTQYF.

V gene TRBV6-5 combines with J gene TRBJ2-1, with no clear D. The germline gives CDR1 MNHEY, CDR2 SVGAGI. CDR3 length equals 14 residues. The V and J ends lost 3 bases and 1 base respectively, with 7 bases between them. This chain's CDR3 is CASSYSDSYNEQFF. The CDR3 DNA is TGTGCCAGCAGTTATAGTGATTCCTACAATGAGCAGTTCTTC.

This clone was found once. The chain couples TRBV3-1 (or the pseudogene TRBV3-2) to TRBJ2-3; 7 nucleotides agree with TRBD2. The V segment lost 0 bases and the J segment 0 bases; nucleotides outside the gene matches: 12. The CDR3 contains 19 residues. Germline V gene sequence: CDR1 LGHDT, CDR2 YNNKEL (reference sequence). CDR3 DNA sequence: TGTGCCAGCAGCCAAGAGGTGTTGTCTAGCGGCACTAGCACAGATACGCAGTATTTT. It yields the protein CASSQEVLSSGTSTDTQYF.

The chain is built from TRBV12-3 or TRBV12-4 and TRBJ2-1, with D maybe TRBD1 (5 bases). V lost 7 bases and J 7 bases, leaving 11 bases between the germline ends. The CDR3 has 12 residues. This CDR3 is CASIEGANEQFF. CDR3 in DNA: TGTGCCAGCATAGAAGGGGCGAATGAGCAGTTCTTC.

The chain couples TRBV7-2 to TRBJ2-1; D is ambiguous. This CDR3 region has 17 residues. Germline V gene data show CDR1 as SGHTA and CDR2 as FQGNSA. Trimming stripped 1 base from V and 0 bases from J, with 13 bases between. The CDR3 is CASSLVYSTSSYNEQFF. CDR3 in DNA: TGTGCCAGCAGCTTAGTCTATTCAACAAGCTCCTACAATGAGCAGTTCTTC.

The rearrangement joins TRBV13 to TRBJ2-3; TRBD2 might be the D (6 bases). Trimming took off 2 bases at V and 2 bases at J, with 11 bases between the two ends. The CDR3 totals 15 residues. Looked up from germline, CDR1 is PRHDT and CDR2 is FYEKMQ (reference sequence). CDR3 sequence: CASSLWDSNTDTQYF. CDR3 nucleotides: TGTGCCAGCAGCTTATGGGACTCTAACACAGATACGCAGTATTTT.

The chain recombines TRBV9 with TRBJ2-5, with D possibly TRBD1 on 5 matching bases. CDR1 is SGDLS, CDR2 YYNGEE, per germline. V shed 0 bases and J shed 1 base, with 10 bases lying between them. The CDR3 has 15 residues. The CDR3 sequence is CASSVVGARQETQYF. DNA for the CDR3: TGTGCCAGCAGCGTAGTAGGGGCGCGCCAAGAGACCCAGTACTTC.

The chain is built from TRBV6-1 and TRBJ1-1; D is perhaps TRBD1 (6 bases). This CDR3 comprises 17 residues. With 3 bases removed from V and 0 bases from J, the gap between germline ends came to 17 bases. Germline V CDR1 and CDR2: MNHNS, SASEGT. This CDR3 reads CASSDPYRDRMNTEAFF. For the CDR3, the DNA is TGTGCCAGCAGTGACCCTTACAGGGACCGCATGAACACTGAAGCTTTCTTT.

This clone has a single count. The DNA for the CDR3 is TGTGCCACCTCTGTTTCGGGCCCGTGGGAGCAGTTCTTC. It encodes CATSVSGPWEQFF. The chain carries TRBV19 and TRBJ2-1; D uncertain. V lost 10 bases and J lost 10, with 20 bases in between. Germline V gene sequence: CDR1 LNHDA, CDR2 SQIVND (reference sequence). CDR3 length: 13 amino acids.

The rearrangement uses TRBV5-1 and TRBJ2-7; 7 bases agree with TRBD1. CDR3 size: 15 residues. Germline CDR1 SGHRS, CDR2 YFSETQ. V dropped 3 bases and J dropped 0; count of bases not matched to a gene: 6. The CDR3 nucleotides are TGCGCCAGCAGCTCCGGGACAGCAACCTCCTACGAGCAGTACTTC. This translates into CASSSGTATSYEQYF.

The gene calls are TRBV3-1 (or the pseudogene TRBV3-2) and TRBJ1-1; TRBD1 aligns across 8 bases. The CDR3 extends over 15 amino acids. The germline CDR1 and CDR2 sequences are LGHDT and YNNKEL (reference sequence). V lost 4 bases to trimming and J lost 2 bases; unmatched junction nucleotides: 6. CDR3 amino acids: CASSRDRIGNTEAFF. The CDR3 bases are TGTGCCAGCAGCCGGGACAGGATAGGAAACACTGAAGCTTTCTTT.

The chain employs TRBV9 and TRBJ1-1; D may be TRBD1 (6 bases). The germline V gene has CDR1 SGDLS and CDR2 YYNGEE. The CDR3 extends over 14 amino acids. Trimming shortened V by 6 bases and J by 1 base, and 13 bases separated the two germline ends. The CDR3 region is CASTYEGGNTEAFF. The CDR3, as DNA: TGTGCCAGCACCTACGAAGGGGGGAACACTGAAGCTTTCTTT.

The chain employs TRBV12-5 and TRBJ2-1; perhaps TRBD2 as D (6 bases). Deletions cut 6 bases from V and 0 bases from J, with 18 bases between. The CDR3 consists of 17 residues. Germline CDR1 is LGHNT and CDR2 is FRNRAP. DNA of the CDR3: TGTGCTAGTGGCGCCGGGACTCTCACCTACTCCTACAATGAGCAGTTCTTC. Translation gives CASGAGTLTYSYNEQFF.

The CDR3 protein is CASRRLPGTETNTEAFF. The CDR3 DNA sequence: TGTGCCAGCCGTCGGCTCCCCGGGACAGAAACAAACACTGAAGCTTTCTTT. V and J are TRBV11-3 and TRBJ1-1; TRBD1 matches at 7 bases. V lost 8 bases and J lost 2; bases outside the gene matches: 17. The germline V gene has CDR1 SGHNT and CDR2 YENEEA. CDR3 length equals 17 residues.

The chain combines TRBV2 with TRBJ2-2, with D unresolved. Trimming removed 4 bases from V and 9 bases from J, with 3 bases in between. Germline-derived CDR1 and CDR2 are SNHLY and FYNNEI. There are 10 residues in the CDR3. The CDR3 protein is CASSVRELFF. The CDR3 coding sequence is TGTGCCAGCAGTGTCCGGGAGCTGTTTTTT.